What follows are 17 T cell receptor beta chains derived from one specimen sequenced in a study of Ad26.COV2.S vaccination and SARS-CoV-2 variants. Clones were sequenced by immunoSEQ multiplex PCR, and TCRdb holds only the in-frame ones, with some missing. Here the sample spans 300,000 to 400,000 clones, approximately 90% being singletons. The input for sequencing was peripheral blood, taken after recovery from COVID-19. The receptors come from a human donor who had recovered from COVID-19.

J is TRBJ2-1 and V is TRBV2, with D hard to call. The germline V gene encodes CDR1 SNHLY and CDR2 FYNNEI. V was clipped by 5 bases and J by 5 bases, with 4 bases between them. The CDR3 has 11 residues. The CDR3 loop reads CASSWNNEQFF. DNA for the CDR3: TGTGCCAGCAGTTGGAACAATGAGCAGTTCTTC.

The V call is TRBV2, the J call TRBJ2-3; TRBD1 is a possible D gene (5 bases). V lost 3 bases to trimming and J lost 1 base, with 11 bases between them. This CDR3 is built from 15 residues. Germline values: CDR1 SNHLY, CDR2 FYNNEI. CDR3 residues: CASSEQVGGTDTQYF. In DNA form, the CDR3 reads TGTGCCAGCAGTGAGCAAGTAGGGGGCACAGATACGCAGTATTTT.

Only one count was recorded for this clone. The chain is built from TRBV6-2 or TRBV6-3 and TRBJ2-2; TRBD2 agrees at 10 bases. Losses at the gene ends were 3 bases for V and 0 bases for J; bases not matched to a gene: 4. The CDR3 consists of 17 residues. Germline CDR1 and CDR2: MNHEY and SVGEGT. This CDR3 reads CASSYAAGGTNTGELFF. CDR3 nucleotides: TGTGCCAGCAGTTATGCAGCGGGGGGGACGAACACCGGGGAGCTGTTTTTT.

The rearrangement uses TRBV28 and TRBJ1-5, with a tentative D call TRBD1 (5 bases). V dropped 4 bases and J dropped 4 bases, with 26 bases sitting between them. CDR1 and CDR2 from the germline V gene are MDHEN and SYDVKM. The CDR3 contains 19 residues. The CDR3 nucleotides read TGTGCCAGCAGTTCCAGGCGTAAGTCGGGTAAGGAGGGGAATCAGCCCCAGCATTTT. Protein sequence: CASSSRRKSGKEGNQPQHF.

This chain joins TRBV6-2 or TRBV6-3 and TRBJ1-1; weak D call: TRBD1 (5 bases). Germline CDR1 and CDR2: MNHEY and SVGEGT. This CDR3 has 15 residues. The V and J ends lost 1 base and 1 base respectively, with 10 bases between them. The CDR3 loop is CASSYLGPRNTEAFF. The CDR3 coding sequence is TGTGCCAGCAGTTACTTGGGGCCAAGGAACACTGAAGCTTTCTTT.

The chain links TRBV7-3 to TRBJ2-3; D ambiguous. Looked up from germline, CDR1 is SGHTA and CDR2 is FQGTGA. V lost 0 bases and J lost 9, with 13 bases in between. The CDR3 consists of 14 residues. CDR3 amino acids: CASSLTGSGITQYF. CDR3 bases: TGTGCCAGCAGCTTAACGGGCTCTGGAATCACGCAGTATTTT.

The chain couples TRBV9 to TRBJ1-2; tentatively, D is TRBD1 (5 bases). The CDR3 sequence is 16 residues long. Germline CDR1 reads SGDLS; CDR2 reads YYNGEE. Between the trimmed V and J ends, which lost 3 bases and 6 bases, there was a span of 21 bases. This CDR3 is CASSAPGTGVKDGYTF. Written as DNA, the CDR3 is TGTGCCAGCAGCGCACCCGGGACGGGGGTCAAAGATGGCTACACCTTC.

The chain carries TRBV6-2 or TRBV6-3 and TRBJ2-7, with 8 bases matching TRBD1. Per the germline V gene, CDR1 is MNHEY and CDR2 is SVGEGT. The ends lost 5 bases at V and 5 bases at J; junction bases unmatched: 8. The CDR3 covers 14 residues. As DNA, the CDR3 is TGTGCCAGCAGTAAAGACAGGGGATTAAACGAGCAGTACTTC. Its protein product is CASSKDRGLNEQYF.

The chain uses TRBV4-2 and TRBJ2-2; 8 positions agree with TRBD2. V lost 0 bases to trimming and J lost 7 bases; unmatched junction nucleotides: 10. The CDR3 runs to 17 residues. The germline gives CDR1 LGHNA, CDR2 YNFKEQ. The CDR3 nucleotides read TGTGCCAGCAGCCAAGATCCCGGGGGGGTACGGCTCGGGGAGCTGTTTTTT. Translation gives CASSQDPGGVRLGELFF.

The J gene is TRBJ2-5, the V gene TRBV7-3; 11 nucleotides agree with TRBD2. Germline lookup yields CDR1 SGHTA and CDR2 FQGTGA. This CDR3 spans 15 amino acids. After removal of 5 bases from V and 1 base from J, the junction contained 3 bases not matched to a gene. The CDR3 is CASSPSGGTQETQYF. The CDR3 nucleotides read TGTGCCAGCAGCCCTAGCGGGGGGACCCAAGAGACCCAGTACTTC.

The gene calls are TRBV6-5 and TRBJ1-5; maybe TRBD1 (6 bases). The V end lost 6 bases, the J end lost 4 bases, and 10 bases lay between the germline ends. The CDR3 consists of 13 residues. CDR1 and CDR2 from the germline V gene are MNHEY and SVGAGI. The CDR3, as DNA: TGTGCCAGCAGCAACAGGGAGAATCAGCCCCAGCATTTT. This codes for CASSNRENQPQHF.

This rearrangement joins TRBV6-6 to TRBJ1-2; 9 nucleotides agree with TRBD1. The CDR3 totals 14 residues. Trimming cost V 6 bases and J 0 bases; bases outside gene matches: 2. The germline CDR1 and CDR2 sequences are MNHNY and SVGAGI (reference sequence). The CDR3 nucleotides are TGTGCCAGCAGCGACAGGGGGACTAACTATGGCTACACCTTC. It specifies CASSDRGTNYGYTF.

This chain uses TRBV19 with TRBJ2-1; D is undetermined. CDR1 and CDR2 (germline): LNHDA, SQIVND (reference sequence). V was pared by 5 bases and J by 4 bases, with 15 bases between. The CDR3 length is 15 residues. The CDR3 region is CASSSGDGWYNEQFF. In nucleotides, the CDR3 is TGTGCCAGTAGTTCTGGCGACGGATGGTACAATGAGCAGTTCTTC.

The rearrangement joins TRBV6-6 to TRBJ1-2; TRBD1 is a possible D gene (6 bases). This CDR3 is 14 amino acids long. Germline V gene lookup returns CDR1 MNHNY and CDR2 SVGAGI (reference sequence). V was pared by 0 bases and J by 6 bases, with 11 bases between. CDR3 nucleotide sequence: TGTGCCAGCAGTTACTCGATTCAGGGGAATGGCTACACCTTC. Translating it yields CASSYSIQGNGYTF.

This chain joins TRBV9 and TRBJ1-1; maybe TRBD1 (6 bases). In germline, CDR1 is SGDLS, CDR2 YYNGEE. The CDR3 is 15 amino acids. The V end lost 0 bases, the J end lost 4 bases, and 13 bases lay between the germline ends. The CDR3, as DNA: TGTGCCAGCAGCGTAGCGAACGGGGGGGCCACTGAAGCTTTCTTT. This gives the protein CASSVANGGATEAFF. The complete variable domain, with remaining parts taken from reference TRBV9 and TRBJ1-1, reads DSGVTQTPKHLITATGQRVTLRCSPRSGDLSVYWYQQSLDQGLQFLIQYYNGEERAKGNILERFSAQQFPDLHSELNLSSLELGDSALYFCASSVANGGATEAFFGQGTRLTVV.

The V call is TRBV28, the J call TRBJ2-7; D is unresolved. Germline CDR1 and CDR2: MDHEN and SYDVKM. V was pared by 6 bases and J by 2 bases, with 5 bases between. CDR3 length: 11 amino acids. The CDR3 loop is CASSSPYEQYF. The CDR3 DNA sequence: TGTGCCAGCAGCTCCCCCTACGAGCAGTACTTC.

The rearrangement joins TRBV18 to TRBJ1-1; D is ambiguous. There are 13 residues in the CDR3. The V end was cut by 5 bases, the J end by 9 bases, with 16 bases between. Germline V gives CDR1 KGHSH, CDR2 LQKENI. The CDR3 DNA reads TGTGCCAGCTCATTTCCGGGCCAGCGTCAAGCTTTCTTT. This sequence encodes CASSFPGQRQAFF.